The 15 T cell receptor beta chains below come from one sample, sequenced in a study of a mutant IDH1 vaccine in newly diagnosed glioma (dated by TCRdb to about 2021). The library was made by the immunoSEQ multiplex PCR assay. Held by TCRdb, this immuneACCESS table contains in-frame sequences only and omits some clones. Under half of the omission traces to an unresolved V gene where checked; the cause of the rest is unknown. Present in this sample are some 63,000 clones, 74% of which were seen just once. The ten largest make up 4.5% to 5% of the sample. Their antigens are not known. The time point label, read with the paper, signifies: week 35, safety follow-up. Every vaccine dose consisted of 300 ug of a 20-mer mutant IDH1 peptide in Montanide, administered subcutaneously together with topical imiquimod. The sample in question was PBMCs, obtained from a glioma patient whose treatment included an IDH1 peptide vaccine. These receptors were obtained from a man in his fifties or sixties with glioma.

This chain links TRBV4-1 with TRBJ2-6; possibly TRBD1 for D (6 bases). Trimming shortened V by 0 bases and J by 3 bases, and 12 bases separated the two germline ends. Per the germline V gene, CDR1 is MGHRA and CDR2 is YSYEKL. The CDR3 runs to 17 residues. The CDR3 sequence: CASSQDTGYYGANVLTF. In nucleotides, the CDR3 is TGCGCCAGCAGCCAAGACACAGGGTATTATGGGGCCAACGTCCTGACTTTC.

The rearrangement uses TRBV9 and TRBJ1-4; TRBD1 matches at 9 bases. The CDR3 length is 15 residues. V dropped 4 bases and J dropped 8; count of bases not matched to a gene: 9. The germline gives CDR1 SGDLS, CDR2 YYNGEE. The CDR3, as DNA: TGTGCCAGCAGCTCGCTGGACAGGGGTCGAGAAAAACTGTTTTTT. Encoded protein: CASSSLDRGREKLFF.

This chain connects TRBV6-5 to TRBJ1-4; 8 bases align to TRBD1. The CDR3 is 14 residues long. The germline V gene encodes CDR1 MNHEY and CDR2 SVGAGI. J lost 11 bases, V lost 0 bases, and 5 bases had no gene match. The CDR3 spells CASSYSGTGGKLFF. In DNA form, the CDR3 reads TGTGCCAGCAGTTACTCCGGGACAGGCGGGAAACTGTTTTTT.

The V gene is TRBV14, the J gene TRBJ1-1; possibly TRBD1 for D (5 bases). V dropped 4 bases and J dropped 8 bases, with 14 bases sitting between them. The CDR3 covers 13 residues. CDR1 is SGHDN and CDR2 is FVKESK in the germline V gene. CDR3 DNA: TGTGCCAGCAGCCCTATCTCTTGGGGCGAAGCTTTCTTT. It translates to CASSPISWGEAFF.

The CDR3 loop reads CASSSPSSYEQYF. CDR3 in DNA: TGTGCCAGCAGCTCCCCAAGCTCCTACGAGCAGTACTTC. The V gene is TRBV7-9, the J gene TRBJ2-7, with unresolved D. CDR3 size: 13 residues. Per germline, CDR1 SEHNR and CDR2 FQNEAQ (reference sequence). Trimming took off 4 bases at V and 0 bases at J, with 7 bases between the two ends.

A word on this clone: Other nucleotide sequences in the sample specify the same CDR3. This sequence joins TRBV6-5 and TRBJ1-2, with D maybe TRBD1 (5 bases). The CDR3 covers 13 residues. CDR1 and CDR2 from the germline V gene are MNHEY and SVGAGI. Between the trimmed V and J ends, which lost 6 bases and 4 bases, there was a span of 12 bases. The CDR3 region is CASSPRVSYGYTF. The CDR3 coding sequence is TGTGCCAGCAGCCCCAGGGTCTCCTATGGCTACACCTTC.

This clone has a handful of counts. The gene calls are TRBV27 and TRBJ2-5, with a weak D call TRBD2 (6 bases). Looked up from germline, CDR1 is MNHEY and CDR2 is SMNVEV (reference sequence). CDR3 length: 13 residues. V lost 1 base and J 9 bases, leaving 12 bases between the germline ends. CDR3 coding DNA: TGTGCCAGCAGTTTATTTTCCGGAGGGGCCCAGTACTTC. Translated, it gives CASSLFSGGAQYF.

This chain uses TRBV7-2 with TRBJ2-2; D not certain. The CDR3 has 15 amino acids. In germline, CDR1 is SGHTA, CDR2 FQGNSA. V was clipped by 7 bases and J by 0 bases, with 12 bases between them. The chain's CDR3 is CASTQTAANTGELFF. CDR3 sequence (DNA): TGTGCCAGCACCCAAACGGCAGCGAACACCGGGGAGCTGTTTTTT.

V usage is TRBV7-6 and J usage is TRBJ1-5; no firm D call. Trimming took off 6 bases at V and 1 base at J, with 7 bases between the two ends. This CDR3 has 13 residues. Germline V gene lookup returns CDR1 SGHVS and CDR2 FNYEAQ. This CDR3 is CASSGTSNQPQHF. The CDR3 coding sequence is TGTGCCAGCAGTGGCACAAGCAATCAGCCCCAGCATTTT.

The chain combines TRBV6-4 with TRBJ2-7; 7 positions agree with TRBD1. CDR3 size: 16 residues. V gave up 8 bases and J gave up 3 bases; unmatched junction bases: 16. CDR1 is MRHNA and CDR2 is SNTAGT in the germline V gene. The CDR3 is CASYHCTPGQNYEQYF. The CDR3 bases are TGTGCCAGCTACCATTGCACCCCGGGACAGAACTACGAGCAGTACTTC.

As DNA, the CDR3 is TGTGCCTGGAGGGGGACTGATAGAATTGCAACTAATGAAAAACTGTTTTTT. This codes for CAWRGTDRIATNEKLFF. The chain recombines TRBV30 with TRBJ1-4, with D perhaps TRBD1 (5 bases). The CDR3 sequence is 17 residues long. The V end lost 3 bases, the J end lost 0 bases, and 17 bases lay between the germline ends. Per the germline V gene, CDR1 is GTSNPN and CDR2 is SVGIG (reference sequence). The whole variable domain, filled in from reference TRBV30 and TRBJ1-4, reads SQTIHQWPATLVQPVGSPLSLECTVEGTSNPNLYWYRQAAGRGLQLLFYSVGIGQISSEVPQNLSASRPQDRQFILSSKKLLLSDSGFYLCAWRGTDRIATNEKLFFGSGTQLSVL.

The chain recombines TRBV6-5 with TRBJ2-2, with D perhaps matching TRBD1 (6 bases). Germline V gene lookup returns CDR1 MNHEY and CDR2 SVGAGI. V was shortened by 8 bases and J by 0 bases, with 10 bases between the two germline ends. This CDR3 comprises 14 residues. The CDR3 loop is CASSGTTNTGELFF. CDR3 coding DNA: TGTGCCAGCTCCGGGACAACGAACACCGGGGAGCTGTTTTTT.

On this clone: At one end the junction does not follow the germline gene, possibly because of a read error. The CDR3 spells CASSYDSGNQPRHF. The CDR3 bases are TGTGCCAGCAGCTACGACAGTGGCAATCAGCCCCGGCATTTT. The J gene is TRBJ1-5, the V gene TRBV2; a possible D gene is TRBD1 (5 bases). Germline assignment: CDR1 SNHLY and CDR2 FYNNEI. The CDR3 length is 14 residues.

This clone has a handful of counts. This chain links TRBV13 with TRBJ1-3, with TRBD1 identical over 9 bases. The CDR3 is made up of 17 amino acids. The V gene's germline CDR1 is PRHDT and CDR2 FYEKMQ (reference sequence). The V and J ends lost 5 bases and 4 bases, in that order; junction bases with no gene match: 12. The CDR3 is CASSPSPGQGEGNTIYF. Here the CDR3 DNA reads TGTGCCAGCAGCCCTAGCCCGGGACAGGGCGAAGGAAACACCATATATTTT.

This clone has a single count. The chain couples TRBV5-6 to TRBJ2-5; D is possibly TRBD2 (6 bases). The germline V gene has CDR1 SGHDT and CDR2 YYEEEE. V was shortened by 4 bases and J by 3 bases, with 10 bases between the two germline ends. This CDR3 comprises 13 residues. DNA for the CDR3: TGTGCCAGCAGCCACGCGGGGAAAGAGACCCAGTACTTC. Residues: CASSHAGKETQYF. The whole variable domain, filled in from reference TRBV5-6 and TRBJ2-5, reads DAGVTQSPTHLIKTRGQQVTLRCSPKSGHDTVSWYQQALGQGPQFIFQYYEEEERQRGNFPDRFSGHQFPNYSSELNVNALLLGDSALYLCASSHAGKETQYFGPGTRLLVL.